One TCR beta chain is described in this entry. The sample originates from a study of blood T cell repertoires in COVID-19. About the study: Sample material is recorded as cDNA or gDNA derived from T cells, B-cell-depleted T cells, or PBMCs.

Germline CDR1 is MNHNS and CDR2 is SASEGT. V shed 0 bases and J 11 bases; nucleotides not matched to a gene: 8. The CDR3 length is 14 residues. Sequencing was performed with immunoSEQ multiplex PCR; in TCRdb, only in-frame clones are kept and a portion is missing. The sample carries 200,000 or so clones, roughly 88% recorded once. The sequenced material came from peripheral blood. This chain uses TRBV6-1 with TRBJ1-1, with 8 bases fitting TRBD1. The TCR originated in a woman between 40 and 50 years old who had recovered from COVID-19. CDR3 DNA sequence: TGTGCCAGCAGTGAAGCCGCAGGGGGCTCGTTTGCTTTCTTT. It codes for CASSEAAGGSFAFF.